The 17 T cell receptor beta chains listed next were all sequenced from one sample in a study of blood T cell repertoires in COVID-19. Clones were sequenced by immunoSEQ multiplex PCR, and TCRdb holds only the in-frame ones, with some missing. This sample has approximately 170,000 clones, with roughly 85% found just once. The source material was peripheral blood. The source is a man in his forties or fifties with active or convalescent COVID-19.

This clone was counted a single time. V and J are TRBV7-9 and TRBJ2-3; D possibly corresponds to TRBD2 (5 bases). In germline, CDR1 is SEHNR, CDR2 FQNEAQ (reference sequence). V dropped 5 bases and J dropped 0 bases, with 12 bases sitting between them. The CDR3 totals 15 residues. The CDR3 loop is CASSRTGSSTDTQYF. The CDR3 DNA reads TGTGCCAGCAGCCGGACTGGGTCTAGCACAGATACGCAGTATTTT.

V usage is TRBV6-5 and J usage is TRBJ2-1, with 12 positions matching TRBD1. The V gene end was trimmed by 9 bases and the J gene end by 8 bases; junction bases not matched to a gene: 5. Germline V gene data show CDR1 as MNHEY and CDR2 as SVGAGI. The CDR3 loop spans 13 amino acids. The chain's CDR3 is CARGTGGVYEQFF. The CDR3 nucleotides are TGTGCCAGAGGGACAGGGGGCGTGTATGAGCAGTTCTTC.

The CDR3 DNA reads TGTGCCAGCAGTTACCTACAGGGGGATTCACCCCTCCACTTT. Its protein product is CASSYLQGDSPLHF. V usage is TRBV6-5 and J usage is TRBJ1-6; 8 bases are shared with TRBD1. V lost 2 bases to trimming and J lost 8 bases; unmatched junction nucleotides: 2. Germline values: CDR1 MNHEY, CDR2 SVGAGI. The CDR3 loop spans 14 amino acids.

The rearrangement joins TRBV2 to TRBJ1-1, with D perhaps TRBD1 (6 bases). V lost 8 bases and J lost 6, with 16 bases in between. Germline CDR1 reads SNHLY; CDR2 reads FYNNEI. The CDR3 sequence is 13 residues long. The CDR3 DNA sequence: TGTGCCAGCCACAGGGCCCGTGGCGCTGAAGCTTTCTTT. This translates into CASHRARGAEAFF.

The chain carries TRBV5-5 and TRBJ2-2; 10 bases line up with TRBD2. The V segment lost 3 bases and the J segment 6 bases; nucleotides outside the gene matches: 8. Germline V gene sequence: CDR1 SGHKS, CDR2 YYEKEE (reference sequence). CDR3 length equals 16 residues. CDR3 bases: TGTGCCAGCAGCTCCCTAGCGGGAGCTTTCGCCGGGGAGCTGTTTTTT. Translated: CASSSLAGAFAGELFF.

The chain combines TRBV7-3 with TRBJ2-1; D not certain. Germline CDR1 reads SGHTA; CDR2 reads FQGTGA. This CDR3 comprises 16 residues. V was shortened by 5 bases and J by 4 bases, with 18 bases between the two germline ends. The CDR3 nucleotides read TGTGCCAGCAGCCCCTTTGACAACCCGTTTTACAATGAGCAGTTCTTC. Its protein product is CASSPFDNPFYNEQFF.

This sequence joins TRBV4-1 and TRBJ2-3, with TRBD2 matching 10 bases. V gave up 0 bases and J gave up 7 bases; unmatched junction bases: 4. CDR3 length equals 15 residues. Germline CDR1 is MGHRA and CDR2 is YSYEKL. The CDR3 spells CASSQDASGSNTQYF. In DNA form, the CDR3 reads TGCGCCAGCAGCCAAGACGCTAGCGGGAGTAATACGCAGTATTTT.

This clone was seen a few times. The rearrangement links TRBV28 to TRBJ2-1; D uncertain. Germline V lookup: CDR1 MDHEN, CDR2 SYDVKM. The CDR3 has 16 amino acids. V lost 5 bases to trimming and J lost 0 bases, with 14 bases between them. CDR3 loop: CASSDLHYGSYNEQFF. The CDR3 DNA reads TGTGCCAGCAGTGACCTTCACTACGGCTCCTACAATGAGCAGTTCTTC.

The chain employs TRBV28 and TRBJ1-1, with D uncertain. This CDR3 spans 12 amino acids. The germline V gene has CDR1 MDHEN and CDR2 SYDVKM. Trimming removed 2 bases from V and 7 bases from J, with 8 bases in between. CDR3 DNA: TGTGCCAGCAGTTTAACCCAGGTTGAAGCTTTCTTT. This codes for CASSLTQVEAFF.

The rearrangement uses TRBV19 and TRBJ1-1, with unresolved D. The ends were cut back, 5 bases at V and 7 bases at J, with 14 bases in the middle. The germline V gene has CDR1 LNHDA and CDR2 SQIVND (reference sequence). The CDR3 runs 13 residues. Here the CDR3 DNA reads TGTGCCAGTAGTGCGAATTCGGGAGGTGAAGCTTTCTTT. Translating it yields CASSANSGGEAFF.

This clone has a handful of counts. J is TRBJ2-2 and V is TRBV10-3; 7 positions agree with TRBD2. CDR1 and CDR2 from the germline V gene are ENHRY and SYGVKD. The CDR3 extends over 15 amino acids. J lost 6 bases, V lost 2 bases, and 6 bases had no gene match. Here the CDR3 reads CAISEVKGGPGELFF. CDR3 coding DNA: TGTGCCATCAGTGAGGTGAAGGGAGGGCCCGGGGAGCTGTTTTTT.

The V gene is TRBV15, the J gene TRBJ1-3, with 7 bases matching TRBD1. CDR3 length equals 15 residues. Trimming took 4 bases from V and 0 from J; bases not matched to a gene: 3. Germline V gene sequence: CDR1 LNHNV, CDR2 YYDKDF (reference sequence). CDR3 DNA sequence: TGTGCCACCAGCATAAGACAGGGCTCTGGAAACACCATATATTTT. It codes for CATSIRQGSGNTIYF.

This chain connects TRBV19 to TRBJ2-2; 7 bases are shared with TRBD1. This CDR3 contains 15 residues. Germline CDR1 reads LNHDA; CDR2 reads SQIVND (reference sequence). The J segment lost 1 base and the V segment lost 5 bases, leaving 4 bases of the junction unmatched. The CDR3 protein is CASSATGVNTGELFF. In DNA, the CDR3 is TGTGCCAGTAGTGCTACAGGGGTGAACACCGGGGAGCTGTTTTTT.

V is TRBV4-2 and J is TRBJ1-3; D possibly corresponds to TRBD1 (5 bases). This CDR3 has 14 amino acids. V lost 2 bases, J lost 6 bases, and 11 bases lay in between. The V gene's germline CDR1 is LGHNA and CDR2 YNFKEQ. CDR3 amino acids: CASSQQGYENTIYF. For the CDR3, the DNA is TGTGCCAGCAGCCAACAGGGATATGAAAACACCATATATTTT.

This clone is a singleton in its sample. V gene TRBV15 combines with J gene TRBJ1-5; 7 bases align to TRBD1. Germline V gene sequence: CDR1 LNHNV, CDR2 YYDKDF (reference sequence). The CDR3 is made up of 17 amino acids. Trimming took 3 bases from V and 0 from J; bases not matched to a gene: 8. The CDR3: CATSSKGTEISNQPQHF. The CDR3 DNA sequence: TGTGCCACCAGCAGTAAAGGGACAGAGATTAGCAATCAGCCCCAGCATTTT.

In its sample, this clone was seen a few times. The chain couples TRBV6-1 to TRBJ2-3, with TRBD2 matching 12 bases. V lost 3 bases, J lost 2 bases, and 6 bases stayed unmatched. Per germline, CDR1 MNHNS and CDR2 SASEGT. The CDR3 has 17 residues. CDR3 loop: CASSDPGTSGFTDTQYF. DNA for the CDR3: TGTGCCAGCAGTGACCCCGGGACTAGCGGGTTCACAGATACGCAGTATTTT.

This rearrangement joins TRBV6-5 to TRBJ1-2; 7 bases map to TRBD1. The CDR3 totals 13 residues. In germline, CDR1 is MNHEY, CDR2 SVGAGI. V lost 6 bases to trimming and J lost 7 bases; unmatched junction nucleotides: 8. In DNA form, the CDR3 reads TGTGCCAGCAGCACGGGACAGAATCGTGGCTACACCTTC. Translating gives CASSTGQNRGYTF.